Below are 16 T cell receptor beta chains sequenced from a single sample in a study of identical twins. Each CDR3 protein is one row after TCRdb ran MiXCR on the 5' RACE reads. Among 450,000 to 650,000 distinct CDR3 sequences listed, roughly 9.9% were seen once. The sample was also reused in another study, on yellow fever vaccine responses in identical twins.

Sequencing was performed on PBMCs. All receptors come from a woman between 18 and 29 years old in good health.

This clonotype turned up a few times. The CDR3 sequence is CASSLGYGQGQFF. CDR3 sequence (DNA): TGTGCCAGCAGTTTGGGTTATGGACAGGGACAGTTCTTC. The chain employs TRBV6-2 or TRBV6-3 and TRBJ2-1; 8 bases agree with TRBD1. Germline-derived CDR1 and CDR2 are MNHEY and SVGEGT. The CDR3 runs 13 residues. Losses at the gene ends were 4 bases for V and 13 bases for J; bases not matched to a gene: 9.

Ten or more counts support this clonotype. This chain connects TRBV28 to TRBJ2-3, with TRBD2 matching over 9 bases. Germline CDR1 MDHEN, CDR2 SYDVKM. The CDR3 covers 16 residues. The V gene end was trimmed by 5 bases and the J gene end by 0 bases; junction bases not matched to a gene: 6. For the CDR3, the DNA is TGTGCCAGCAGTCCCGGACTAGCGCCTAGCACAGATACGCAGTATTTT. It is translated as CASSPGLAPSTDTQYF.

This clonotype has ten or more counts. The chain links TRBV29-1 to TRBJ2-1; D gene ambiguous. This CDR3 is built from 14 residues. CDR1 is SQVTM and CDR2 is ANQGSEA in the germline V gene. V was trimmed by 4 bases and J by 1 base, leaving 11 bases between them. The CDR3 sequence: CSVVRVMSYNEQFF. Here the CDR3 DNA reads TGCAGCGTTGTAAGGGTAATGTCCTACAATGAGCAGTTCTTC.

The rearrangement joins TRBV7-9 to TRBJ2-5; tentatively, D is TRBD1 (7 bases). V lost 5 bases, J lost 4 bases, and 14 bases lay in between. Germline CDR1 SEHNR, CDR2 FQNEAQ (reference sequence). The CDR3 spans 14 residues. The CDR3 sequence: CASSRGTAIETQYF. CDR3 nucleotides: TGTGCCAGCAGCCGCGGGACAGCCATAGAGACCCAGTACTTC.

This clonotype was counted between two and nine times. V usage is TRBV29-1 and J usage is TRBJ1-2, with a possible D match to TRBD1 (6 bases). Between the trimmed V and J ends, which lost 5 bases and 8 bases, there was a span of 12 bases. This CDR3 region has 11 residues. CDR1 and CDR2 from the germline V gene are SQVTM and ANQGSEA. CDR3 in DNA: TGCAGCGTTTCAGGGAGGGGGGGCTACACCTTC. Amino acids: CSVSGRGGYTF.

This rearrangement joins TRBV7-9 to TRBJ2-3; 8 nucleotides match TRBD1. The CDR3 loop spans 16 amino acids. The ends lost 1 base at V and 4 bases at J; junction bases unmatched: 7. Germline CDR1 and CDR2: SEHNR and FQNEAQ (reference sequence). For the CDR3, the DNA is TGTGCCAGCAGCTTAGTCCAGGGGGCATTGTCAGATACGCAGTATTTT. Translated: CASSLVQGALSDTQYF.

This clonotype came up a few times. The rearrangement joins TRBV6-1 to TRBJ1-5, with 9 bases aligning to TRBD1. Germline V lookup: CDR1 MNHNS, CDR2 SASEGT. This CDR3 contains 16 residues. Germline trimming cut 2 bases from V and 6 bases from J; bases unmatched to any gene: 8. The CDR3 DNA reads TGTGCCAGCAGTGAACCGGGACAGGGTCGGTCTCAGCCCCAGCATTTT. It is translated as CASSEPGQGRSQPQHF.

The genes are TRBV5-6 and TRBJ2-2; D uncertain. Germline V lookup: CDR1 SGHDT, CDR2 YYEEEE. V dropped 6 bases and J dropped 1 base, with 10 bases sitting between them. The CDR3 is made up of 14 amino acids. For the CDR3, the DNA is TGTGCCAGCACCTCTCAATGGAACACCGGGGAGCTGTTTTTT. As protein: CASTSQWNTGELFF.

V and J are TRBV2 and TRBJ2-1; a possible D gene is TRBD2 (6 bases). CDR3 length: 16 amino acids. V gave up 2 bases and J gave up 0 bases, with 11 bases separating them. Germline V gene lookup returns CDR1 SNHLY and CDR2 FYNNEI. The CDR3 region is CASSESGSGSYNEQFF. The CDR3, as DNA: TGTGCCAGCAGTGAATCGGGTAGCGGCTCCTACAATGAGCAGTTCTTC.

This clonotype was picked up a small number of times. The gene calls are TRBV9 and TRBJ1-2; no definite D call. Germline CDR1 SGDLS, CDR2 YYNGEE. The CDR3 loop spans 12 amino acids. With 4 bases removed from V and 7 bases from J, the gap between germline ends came to 11 bases. The CDR3, as DNA: TGTGCCAGCAGCCCCCCGAATCGTGGCTACACCTTC. Translating it yields CASSPPNRGYTF.

This clonotype was observed a handful of times. This rearrangement joins TRBV12-3 or TRBV12-4 to TRBJ2-2, with TRBD2 matching over 7 bases. CDR3 length: 15 residues. V was pared by 3 bases and J by 1 base, with 2 bases of the junction left unmatched. DNA for the CDR3: TGTGCCAGCAGTTTCACGGGGGGGAACACCGGGGAGCTGTTTTTT. Protein sequence: CASSFTGGNTGELFF.

This clonotype has more than one count but fewer than ten. The genes are TRBV27 and TRBJ2-3, with TRBD2 matching 10 bases. CDR1 and CDR2 from the germline V gene are MNHEY and SMNVEV (reference sequence). V shed 2 bases and J 3 bases; nucleotides not matched to a gene: 8. This CDR3 contains 17 residues. This chain's CDR3 is CASSLRAGLAVTDTQYF. The CDR3 DNA reads TGTGCCAGCAGTTTACGTGCCGGACTAGCGGTGACAGATACGCAGTATTTT.

The genes are TRBV3-1 and TRBJ2-1; 7 nucleotides agree with TRBD2. The V segment lost 2 bases and the J segment 9 bases; nucleotides outside the gene matches: 7. There are 14 residues in the CDR3. CDR1 is LGHDT, CDR2 YNNKEL, per germline (reference sequence). The CDR3: CASSQPGRASEQFF. The CDR3 coding sequence is TGTGCCAGCAGCCAACCAGGGAGGGCATCTGAGCAGTTCTTC.

V is TRBV21-1 and J is TRBJ2-1; TRBD1 reflects the table's D call only, with no check against the DNA. TRBV21-1 is a pseudogene. The CDR3 covers 18 residues. The CDR3 spells CASSERDRDPFNYNEQFF. The CDR3 DNA is TGTGCCAGCAGCGAAAGAGACCGGGACCCATTCAACTACAATGAGCAGTTCTTC.

This rearrangement joins TRBV6-2 or TRBV6-3 to TRBJ2-7; 10 nucleotides align to TRBD2. Per germline, CDR1 MNHEY and CDR2 SVGEGT. The CDR3 covers 14 residues. V shed 2 bases, J shed 5 bases, and the junction held 3 bases outside the gene matches. The CDR3 reads CASSYLAGVHEQYF. The CDR3, as DNA: TGTGCCAGCAGTTACCTAGCGGGAGTACACGAGCAGTACTTC.

In its sample, this clonotype was seen many times. The V gene is TRBV20-1, the J gene TRBJ2-7; the match to TRBD2 covers 13 bases. Looked up from germline, CDR1 is DFQATT and CDR2 is SNEGSKA (reference sequence). There are 16 residues in the CDR3. The junction had 8 bases not matched to a gene; V was cut back by 5 bases and J by 1 base. The CDR3 coding sequence is TGCAGTGCTCCCGGGACTAGCGGGACCATATCCTACGAGCAGTACTTC. This encodes CSAPGTSGTISYEQYF.